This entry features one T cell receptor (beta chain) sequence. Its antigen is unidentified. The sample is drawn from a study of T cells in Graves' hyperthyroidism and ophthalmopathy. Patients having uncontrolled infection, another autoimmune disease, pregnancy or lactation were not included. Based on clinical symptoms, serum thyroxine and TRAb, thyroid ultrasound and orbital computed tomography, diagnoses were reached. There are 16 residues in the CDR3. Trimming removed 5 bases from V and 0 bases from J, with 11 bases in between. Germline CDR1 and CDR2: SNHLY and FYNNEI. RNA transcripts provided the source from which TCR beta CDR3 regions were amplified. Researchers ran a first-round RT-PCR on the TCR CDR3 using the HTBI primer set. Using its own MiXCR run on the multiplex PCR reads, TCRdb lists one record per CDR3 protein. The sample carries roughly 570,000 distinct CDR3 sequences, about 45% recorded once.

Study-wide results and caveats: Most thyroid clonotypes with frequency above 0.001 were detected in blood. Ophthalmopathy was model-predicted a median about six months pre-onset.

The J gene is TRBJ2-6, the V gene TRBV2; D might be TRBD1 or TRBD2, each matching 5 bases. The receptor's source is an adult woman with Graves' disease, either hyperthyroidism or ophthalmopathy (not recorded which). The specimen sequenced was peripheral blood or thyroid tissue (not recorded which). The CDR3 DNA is TGTGCCAGCAGTCGGGGACGGGACTCTGGGGCCAACGTCCTGACTTTC. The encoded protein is CASSRGRDSGANVLTF.